The 16 T cell receptor beta chains below were found in one sample sequenced in a study of identical twins. TCRdb re-called the 5' RACE reads with MiXCR, one entry per CDR3 protein. This table holds 550,000 to 700,000 distinct CDR3 sequences, about 20% found once. This sample was shared with a second study, whose subject was T cells expressing NK-cell markers.

Sequencing input: PBMCs. The origin of the receptors is a woman aged 18-29 years in good health.

This chain connects TRBV5-1 to TRBJ2-7, with 8 bases lining up with TRBD2. The CDR3 is 14 amino acids. J gave up 7 bases and V 2 bases, and 8 bases lay outside the gene matches. Looked up from germline, CDR1 is SGHRS and CDR2 is YFSETQ. As DNA, the CDR3 is TGCGCCAGCAGCTTCGAGGGCGGGAGGCCGGAGCAGTACTTC. Amino acids: CASSFEGGRPEQYF.

The J gene is TRBJ1-6, the V gene TRBV2; the match to TRBD1 covers 8 bases. The CDR3 extends over 14 amino acids. V gave up 8 bases and J gave up 9 bases; unmatched junction bases: 9. CDR1 is SNHLY, CDR2 FYNNEI, per germline. CDR3 in DNA: TGTGCCAGCTCCACCGACAGGGGAGTTTCACCCCTCCACTTT. This encodes CASSTDRGVSPLHF.

V usage is TRBV4-3 and J usage is TRBJ2-2, with 12 bases lining up with TRBD2. CDR1 and CDR2 from the germline V gene are LGHNA and YSLEER. V gave up 4 bases and J gave up 7 bases; unmatched junction bases: 10. This CDR3 has 17 residues. This chain's CDR3 is CASSPTRLAGAGGELFF. The DNA for the CDR3 is TGCGCCAGCAGCCCCACCCGACTAGCGGGAGCGGGCGGGGAGCTGTTTTTT.

This chain connects TRBV7-2 to TRBJ2-2, with D possibly being TRBD1 (6 bases). V shed 8 bases and J shed 0 bases, with 10 bases lying between them. The length of the CDR3 is 14 residues. Per germline, CDR1 SGHTA and CDR2 FQGNSA. CDR3 nucleotides: TGTGCCAGCGGTGGGGGCGCGAACACCGGGGAGCTGTTTTTT. Translation: CASGGGANTGELFF. The variable domain in full, with the rest retrieved from reference TRBV7-2 and TRBJ2-2, is GAGVSQSPSNKVTEKGKDVELRCDPISGHTALYWYRQSLGQGLEFLIYFQGNSAPDKSGLPSDRFSAERTGGSVSTLTIQRTQQEDSAVYLCASGGGANTGELFFGEGSRLTVL.

The rearrangement joins TRBV18 to TRBJ2-7, with D possibly matching TRBD1 (6 bases). V shed 2 bases and J shed 6 bases, with 17 bases lying between them. CDR1 and CDR2 from the germline V gene are KGHSH and LQKENI. The CDR3 is 15 residues long. CDR3 loop: CASSPVRGFDLEQYF. The CDR3 DNA follows: TGTGCCAGCTCACCAGTAAGGGGGTTCGACCTCGAGCAGTACTTC.

This chain joins TRBV7-2 and TRBJ2-3; D not resolved. Germline values: CDR1 SGHTA, CDR2 FQGNSA. Trimming removed 5 bases at V and 12 bases at J, with 15 bases between. This CDR3 region has 12 residues. CDR3 in DNA: TGTGCCAGCAGCCCCACCCAATGGACCCAGTATTTT. Protein sequence: CASSPTQWTQYF.

The chain has TRBV18 and TRBJ2-7; 7 nucleotides align to TRBD1. The CDR3 covers 13 residues. The germline gives CDR1 KGHSH, CDR2 LQKENI. V lost 3 bases to trimming and J lost 6 bases; unmatched junction nucleotides: 5. The chain's CDR3 is CASSPKQGPEQYF. CDR3 bases: TGTGCCAGCTCACCGAAACAGGGGCCCGAGCAGTACTTC.

This clonotype was detected a few times. V and J are TRBV11-2 and TRBJ2-3; D is possibly TRBD1 (5 bases). V was pared by 3 bases and J by 0 bases, with 19 bases between. This CDR3 comprises 18 residues. Germline V CDR1 and CDR2: SGHAT, FQNNGV. The CDR3 protein is CASSLNSGGAVSTDTQYF. In DNA form, the CDR3 reads TGTGCCAGCAGCTTGAACTCAGGTGGGGCCGTCAGCACAGATACGCAGTATTTT.

In its sample, this clonotype was seen many times. This chain links TRBV7-6 with TRBJ2-3; 7 bases match TRBD2. Per the germline V gene, CDR1 is SGHVS and CDR2 is FNYEAQ. Trimming at V came to 2 bases and at J to 4 bases, leaving 18 bases not matched to a gene. This CDR3 contains 19 residues. The chain's CDR3 is CASSLPPPRSGGGADTQYF. The CDR3 region has the DNA TGTGCCAGCAGCTTACCGCCTCCTAGGTCGGGGGGAGGTGCAGATACGCAGTATTTT.

This sequence joins TRBV12-3 or TRBV12-4 and TRBJ1-2; D is unclear. The CDR3 has 15 amino acids. The V end was cut by 1 base, the J end by 4 bases, with 13 bases between. Here the CDR3 reads CASSLDIGSPYGYTF. CDR3 bases: TGTGCCAGCAGTTTAGATATCGGCAGCCCCTATGGCTACACCTTC.

This rearrangement joins TRBV24-1 to TRBJ2-1; 9 bases are shared with TRBD1. Germline V lookup: CDR1 KGHDR, CDR2 SFDVKD. CDR3 size: 13 residues. The V gene end was trimmed by 6 bases and the J gene end by 12 bases; junction bases not matched to a gene: 8. The DNA for the CDR3 is TGTGCCACCAGTAATACAGGGGGCGCGGGGCAGTTCTTC. It is translated as CATSNTGGAGQFF.

At least ten counts were recorded for this clonotype. CDR3 sequence: CSVRLAAYEQYF. DNA for the CDR3: TGCAGCGTGAGACTAGCGGCCTACGAGCAGTACTTC. The V gene is TRBV29-1, the J gene TRBJ2-7; 9 nucleotides align to TRBD2. Per the germline V gene, CDR1 is SQVTM and CDR2 is ANQGSEA. The trim removed 6 bases at V and 2 bases at J, leaving 2 bases unmatched. There are 12 residues in the CDR3.

This chain joins TRBV7-3 and TRBJ2-1; unclear D gene. The CDR3 covers 14 residues. Per the germline V gene, CDR1 is SGHTA and CDR2 is FQGTGA. Trimming removed 1 base at V and 3 bases at J, with 7 bases between. In DNA, the CDR3 is TGTGCCAGCAGCTTAATGGCAGACTACAATGAGCAGTTCTTC. Its translation is CASSLMADYNEQFF.

V usage is TRBV6-2 or TRBV6-3 and J usage is TRBJ1-2, with a weak D call TRBD1 (6 bases). From germline, CDR1 is MNHEY and CDR2 SVGEGT. Trimming left V 7 bases short and J 4 bases short, with 16 bases between. This CDR3 contains 14 residues. The CDR3 sequence: CASKTRGRSYGYTF. DNA for the CDR3: TGTGCCAGCAAGACCAGGGGTCGAAGCTATGGCTACACCTTC.

The chain joins TRBV15 to TRBJ2-1; TRBD1 matches 9 bases. This CDR3 region has 15 residues. Germline V gene data show CDR1 as LNHNV and CDR2 as YYDKDF (reference sequence). V dropped 4 bases and J dropped 5; count of bases not matched to a gene: 6. In DNA, the CDR3 is TGTGCCACCAGCATTGACAGGGGGTCCGACAATGAGCAGTTCTTC. The encoded protein is CATSIDRGSDNEQFF. Full variable domain (missing parts from reference TRBV15 and TRBJ2-1): DAMVIQNPRYQVTQFGKPVTLSCSQTLNHNVMYWYQQKSSQAPKLLFHYYDKDFNNEADTPDNFQSRRPNTSFCFLDIRSPGLGDTAMYLCATSIDRGSDNEQFFGPGTRLTVL.

J is TRBJ2-3 and V is TRBV9, with 7 bases identical to TRBD1. From germline, CDR1 is SGDLS and CDR2 YYNGEE. The CDR3 consists of 15 residues. V gave up 3 bases and J gave up 3 bases; unmatched junction bases: 7. CDR3: CASSARGLVTDTQYF. In nucleotides, the CDR3 is TGTGCCAGCAGCGCGAGGGGGCTAGTAACAGATACGCAGTATTTT.